This T cell receptor beta chain comes out of a study of blood T cell repertoires in COVID-19. Study summary: Samples taken during acute and convalescent COVID-19 were collected in the United States, Italy and Spain. Nucleic acid was either cDNA or gDNA, and it came from T cells, B-cell-depleted T cells, or PBMCs.

Original analysis: Nucleated cell counts were estimated from reference gene primer amplification. Here immunoSEQ multiplex PCR was the method, and the copy in TCRdb shows in-frame clones only, minus some. The V and J calls and the clone size are those of that table, but D and trimming were determined from the DNA. The table lists over 20,000 clones, about 90% of them singletons. Germline lookup yields CDR1 MNHNY and CDR2 SVGAGI (reference sequence). Trimming at V came to 1 base and at J to 1 base, leaving 3 bases not matched to a gene. This CDR3 region has 16 residues. Material: peripheral blood. The V call is TRBV6-6, the J call TRBJ2-5; TRBD2 matches at 10 bases. The clonotype was recovered from a human donor in a cohort sampled during active COVID-19. In nucleotides, the CDR3 is TGTGCCAGCAGTTACTGGTTAGCGGGAGGCCAAGAGACCCAGTACTTC. This sequence encodes CASSYWLAGGQETQYF.